The 10 T cell receptor beta chains listed next were all sequenced from one sample in a study of T-cell memory formation after mild COVID-19. TCRdb called the 5' RACE reads again in MiXCR, with one record for every CDR3 protein. The data hold around 300,000 distinct CDR3 sequences, with roughly 15% observed a single time. The sample was PBMCs or a T cell subset sorted from them (not recorded which). These receptor sequences come from a young man who had mild COVID-19 (a few samples of this study predate the infection). Cell type and time point are not known.

The genes are TRBV2 and TRBJ1-5; D unclear. The germline V gene encodes CDR1 SNHLY and CDR2 FYNNEI. V dropped 4 bases and J dropped 5 bases, with 12 bases sitting between them. The CDR3 totals 14 residues. The CDR3 sequence: CASSGPSAYQPQHF. The DNA of the CDR3 is TGTGCCAGCAGTGGCCCCTCCGCGTATCAGCCCCAGCATTTT.

The table lists this clonotype with a count of one. The J gene is TRBJ1-6, the V gene TRBV29-1; TRBD1 agrees at 8 bases. Trimming removed 5 bases from V and 9 bases from J; junction bases left unmatched: 9. The CDR3 runs 14 residues. Germline values: CDR1 SQVTM, CDR2 ANQGSEA. As DNA, the CDR3 is TGCAGCGTTAAAGGACAGGGACCGGGTTCACCCCTCCACTTT. Protein product: CSVKGQGPGSPLHF.

The count of this clonotype is one. The chain is built from TRBV28 and TRBJ1-2, with D possibly TRBD1 on 5 matching bases. Trimming removed 8 bases from V and 4 bases from J, with 17 bases in between. CDR3 length: 14 amino acids. The germline V gene has CDR1 MDHEN and CDR2 SYDVKM. The CDR3 DNA reads as TGTGCCAGCCGTGAGACAGTCACCCCCTATGGCTACACCTTC. Encoded protein: CASRETVTPYGYTF.

Many counts were recorded for this clonotype. The chain links TRBV5-1 to TRBJ1-1; 11 bases are a match to TRBD1. Per the germline V gene, CDR1 is SGHRS and CDR2 is YFSETQ. J lost 4 bases, V lost 0 bases, and 2 bases had no gene match. The CDR3 spans 15 residues. Here the CDR3 reads CASSLDGTGGTEAFF. For the CDR3, the DNA is TGCGCCAGCAGCTTGGATGGGACAGGGGGCACTGAAGCTTTCTTT.

This chain connects TRBV29-1 to TRBJ2-3; possible D gene TRBD1, 7 bases. In germline, CDR1 is SQVTM, CDR2 ANQGSEA. The CDR3 sequence is 17 residues long. V dropped 2 bases and J dropped 1 base, with 19 bases sitting between them. For the CDR3, the DNA is TGCAGCGTTGAATCGGTCGGAGGGGGCGCGGGCACAGATACGCAGTATTTT. Translation: CSVESVGGGAGTDTQYF.

This chain joins TRBV19 and TRBJ2-2; the match to TRBD1 covers 11 bases. CDR3 size: 15 residues. J gave up 4 bases and V 3 bases, and 1 base lay outside the gene matches. Per germline, CDR1 LNHDA and CDR2 SQIVND (reference sequence). The CDR3 protein is CASSMDRGLTGELFF. The DNA for the CDR3 is TGTGCCAGTAGTATGGACAGGGGGCTCACCGGGGAGCTGTTTTTT.

CDR3 in amino acids: CASSYHGASSYNSPLHF. The CDR3 nucleotides are TGTGCCAGCAGTTACCACGGCGCCAGCTCCTATAATTCACCCCTCCACTTT. The rearrangement joins TRBV6-5 to TRBJ1-6; no reliable D call. The V gene's germline CDR1 is MNHEY and CDR2 SVGAGI. CDR3 size: 17 residues. V was clipped by 2 bases and J by 0 bases, with 11 bases between them.

The rearrangement links TRBV5-5 to TRBJ1-6; D is possibly TRBD1 (6 bases). V shed 0 bases and J shed 1 base, with 8 bases lying between them. CDR3 length equals 16 residues. CDR1 and CDR2 (germline): SGHKS, YYEKEE (reference sequence). DNA for the CDR3: TGTGCCAGCAGCTTGGCCAGGGGATCCTATAATTCACCCCTCCACTTT. This gives the protein CASSLARGSYNSPLHF.

The chain is built from TRBV10-3 and TRBJ2-3; TRBD1 aligns across 9 bases. The J segment lost 4 bases and the V segment lost 10 bases, leaving 9 bases of the junction unmatched. The germline V gene encodes CDR1 ENHRY and CDR2 SYGVKD. This CDR3 contains 14 residues. The CDR3 loop reads CASNPGQGSDTQYF. The CDR3 DNA reads as TGTGCCAGCAATCCGGGACAGGGCTCAGATACGCAGTATTTT.

This clonotype was seen at least ten times. The V gene is TRBV7-2, the J gene TRBJ2-5; D ambiguous. Trimming shortened V by 2 bases and J by 2 bases, and 6 bases separated the two germline ends. The CDR3 totals 13 residues. CDR1 and CDR2 (germline): SGHTA, FQGNSA. CDR3 residues: CASSLQRQETQYF. In nucleotides, the CDR3 is TGTGCCAGCAGCTTACAAAGACAAGAGACCCAGTACTTC.